The next 20 T cell receptor beta chains were all read from a single sample in a study of control samples from healthy donors and cancer patients. The repertoire was sequenced with immunoSEQ multiplex PCR; TCRdb's copy has only in-frame clones and lacks some. The sample consists of 130,000 or so clones, about 90% of them appearing once. Input material: blood. These TCRs come from a man younger than 30 in good health.

This clone has a single count. This rearrangement joins TRBV9 to TRBJ1-3, with D possibly matching TRBD1 (6 bases). Germline CDR1 is SGDLS and CDR2 is YYNGEE. The V end lost 4 bases, the J end lost 6 bases, and 20 bases lay between the germline ends. This CDR3 has 16 residues. The CDR3 DNA is TGTGCCAGCAGCCCACCACGGGCAGGGGCGGAAAACACCATATATTTT. It encodes CASSPPRAGAENTIYF.

The genes are TRBV5-1 and TRBJ1-1, with D unclear. Germline values: CDR1 SGHRS, CDR2 YFSETQ. V lost 0 bases to trimming and J lost 1 base, with 7 bases between them. The CDR3 is 14 residues long. The CDR3 nucleotides are TGCGCCAGCAGCTTGGCCCCAGAGAACACTGAAGCTTTCTTT. Translation gives CASSLAPENTEAFF.

V is TRBV11-3 and J is TRBJ2-1; 8 nucleotides line up with TRBD2. The CDR3 extends over 14 amino acids. Trimming at V came to 5 bases and at J to 8 bases, leaving 8 bases not matched to a gene. Germline V CDR1 and CDR2: SGHNT, YENEEA. CDR3 coding DNA: TGTGCCAGCAGCCCTGGACTAGCTAACCATGAGCAGTTCTTC. It specifies CASSPGLANHEQFF.

This chain links TRBV19 with TRBJ2-3; 11 bases line up with TRBD2. Per the germline V gene, CDR1 is LNHDA and CDR2 is SQIVND (reference sequence). The CDR3 consists of 16 residues. V dropped 3 bases and J dropped 1; count of bases not matched to a gene: 3. The CDR3 DNA reads TGTGCCAGTAGTATCACACTAGCGGGGGGCACAGATACGCAGTATTTT. This codes for CASSITLAGGTDTQYF.

The chain recombines TRBV7-8 with TRBJ2-7, with D possibly TRBD2 on 6 matching bases. The CDR3 runs 16 residues. The germline CDR1 and CDR2 sequences are SGHVS and FQNEAQ. V gave up 6 bases and J gave up 0 bases, with 18 bases separating them. The CDR3: CASSPWRAGSSYEQYF. In DNA form, the CDR3 reads TGTGCCAGCAGTCCATGGAGGGCGGGGAGCTCCTACGAGCAGTACTTC.

The gene calls are TRBV4-3 and TRBJ1-3; D not resolved. The length of the CDR3 is 18 residues. The germline CDR1 and CDR2 sequences are LGHNA and YSLEER. Trimming removed 0 bases from V and 2 bases from J, with 17 bases in between. CDR3 bases: TGCGCCAGCAGCCAAGAAAGGTTCACAGCTAACCCTGGAAACACCATATATTTT. Protein: CASSQERFTANPGNTIYF.

In this sample, this clone turned up once. The CDR3 is CASSDNAGYGYTF. In DNA, the CDR3 is TGTGCCAGCAGCGATAATGCGGGCTATGGCTACACCTTC. The chain joins TRBV3-1 (or the pseudogene TRBV3-2) to TRBJ1-2; D not certain. Germline CDR1 is LGHDT and CDR2 is YNNKEL (reference sequence). Trimming cost V 5 bases and J 4 bases, with 11 bases left between them. The CDR3 length is 13 residues.

The chain links TRBV12-3 or TRBV12-4 to TRBJ1-3; D unresolved. There are 13 residues in the CDR3. The ends were cut back, 3 bases at V and 7 bases at J, with 10 bases in the middle. CDR3 region: CASSFVQLNTIYF. CDR3 in DNA: TGTGCCAGCAGTTTTGTACAGCTTAACACCATATATTTT.

V and J are TRBV2 and TRBJ2-3, with D unclear. Germline-derived CDR1 and CDR2 are SNHLY and FYNNEI. This CDR3 region has 13 residues. V lost 3 bases and J 0 bases, leaving 4 bases between the germline ends. CDR3 amino acids: CASSEGSTDTQYF. The CDR3, as DNA: TGTGCCAGCAGTGAGGGCAGCACAGATACGCAGTATTTT. Variable domain in full (rest from reference TRBV2 and TRBJ2-3): EPEVTQTPSHQVTQMGQEVILRCVPISNHLYFYWYRQILGQKVEFLVSFYNNEISEKSEIFDDQFSVERPDGSNFTLKIRSTKLEDSAMYFCASSEGSTDTQYFGPGTRLTVL.

The CDR3 region is CASSLGRGEWNTEAFF. CDR3 nucleotide sequence: TGCGCCAGCAGCTTGGGGAGGGGGGAATGGAACACTGAAGCTTTCTTT. J is TRBJ1-1 and V is TRBV5-1; D is possibly TRBD1 (6 bases). CDR3 length: 16 residues. Germline V CDR1 and CDR2: SGHRS, YFSETQ. The V gene lost 0 bases and the J gene lost 1 base, with 13 bases spanning the gap. The whole variable domain, filled in from reference TRBV5-1 and TRBJ1-1, reads KAGVTQTPRYLIKTRGQQVTLSCSPISGHRSVSWYQQTPGQGLQFLFEYFSETQRNKGNFPGRFSGRQFSNSRSEMNVSTLELGDSALYLCASSLGRGEWNTEAFFGQGTRLTVV.

This chain links TRBV28 with TRBJ2-5; D is undetermined. The CDR3 consists of 13 residues. The V gene lost 6 bases and the J gene lost 2 bases, with 10 bases spanning the gap. Germline assignment: CDR1 MDHEN and CDR2 SYDVKM. CDR3 bases: TGTGCCAGCAGCCGTCTAGAGCAAGAGACCCAGTACTTC. Translation: CASSRLEQETQYF.

The chain combines TRBV4-1 with TRBJ1-3; no reliable D call. CDR1 and CDR2 (germline): MGHRA, YSYEKL. Trimming left V 0 bases short and J 8 bases short, with 14 bases between. The CDR3 has 15 residues. The CDR3, as DNA: TGCGCCAGCAGCCAAGAGGCGAGCAGGATGGACACCATATATTTT. Amino acid sequence: CASSQEASRMDTIYF.

This clone occurred once. The chain is built from TRBV2 and TRBJ2-7, with a tentative D call TRBD1 (6 bases). Germline assignment: CDR1 SNHLY and CDR2 FYNNEI. CDR3 length equals 15 residues. Deletions cut 6 bases from V and 0 bases from J, with 15 bases between. The DNA of the CDR3 is TGTGCCAGCAGAGACCTAACAGGGATCTCCTACGAGCAGTACTTC. This translates into CASRDLTGISYEQYF.

The V gene is TRBV12-3 or TRBV12-4, the J gene TRBJ2-7; 7 bases align to TRBD1. The CDR3 has 13 residues. The trim removed 6 bases at V and 5 bases at J, leaving 7 bases unmatched. The CDR3 region is CASRRSGTDEQYF. CDR3 coding DNA: TGTGCCAGCAGACGATCCGGGACAGACGAGCAGTACTTC.

This clone was seen a few times. The chain combines TRBV24-1 with TRBJ1-5; TRBD1 aligns across 8 bases. Germline loops: CDR1 KGHDR, CDR2 SFDVKD. The CDR3 has 17 amino acids. V lost 3 bases, J lost 0 bases, and 6 bases stayed unmatched. The CDR3 DNA reads as TGTGCCACCAGTGATCGCAGGGGGCCAGGTAGCAATCAGCCCCAGCATTTT. Residues: CATSDRRGPGSNQPQHF.

This clone has more than one count but fewer than ten. The rearrangement links TRBV6-5 to TRBJ1-1; D is unclear. The V gene lost 7 bases and the J gene lost 9 bases, with 9 bases spanning the gap. Germline lookup yields CDR1 MNHEY and CDR2 SVGAGI. The CDR3 is made up of 10 amino acids. CDR3 coding DNA: TGTGCCAGCATGGTAGATCAAGCTTTCTTT. Translating gives CASMVDQAFF.

The gene calls are TRBV5-6 and TRBJ2-1; a weak D match, TRBD1 (6 bases). Germline CDR1 reads SGHDT; CDR2 reads YYEEEE. V dropped 3 bases and J dropped 9 bases, with 16 bases sitting between them. The CDR3 covers 14 residues. The CDR3 coding sequence is TGTGCCAGCAGCTGGGGGACACTCAACACTGAGCAGTTCTTC. Its translation: CASSWGTLNTEQFF.

V usage is TRBV19 and J usage is TRBJ1-3; 8 bases align to TRBD1. The CDR3 consists of 18 residues. The germline V gene encodes CDR1 LNHDA and CDR2 SQIVND (reference sequence). V was pared by 5 bases and J by 2 bases, with 14 bases of the junction left unmatched. CDR3 amino acids: CASSVYPGQGITGNTIYF. CDR3 DNA: TGTGCCAGTAGTGTTTATCCCGGACAGGGAATAACTGGAAACACCATATATTTT.

In regard to this clone: The sample holds other DNA sequences that translate to the same CDR3. CDR3 sequence (DNA): TGTGCCAGTAGTATAGGTCCCGGGGAGCTGTTTTTT. The encoded protein is CASSIGPGELFF. The V gene is TRBV19, the J gene TRBJ2-2; no clear D gene. Germline V gives CDR1 LNHDA, CDR2 SQIVND (reference sequence). This CDR3 has 12 residues. Between the trimmed V and J ends, which lost 1 base and 6 bases, there was a span of 3 bases.

This sequence joins TRBV30 and TRBJ1-1; no definite D call. Trimming stripped 0 bases from V and 3 bases from J, with 8 bases between. The CDR3 length is 13 residues. CDR1 is GTSNPN and CDR2 is SVGIG in the germline V gene (reference sequence). The CDR3 here is CAWSVQRDTEAFF. The DNA for the CDR3 is TGTGCCTGGAGTGTACAGAGGGACACTGAAGCTTTCTTT.